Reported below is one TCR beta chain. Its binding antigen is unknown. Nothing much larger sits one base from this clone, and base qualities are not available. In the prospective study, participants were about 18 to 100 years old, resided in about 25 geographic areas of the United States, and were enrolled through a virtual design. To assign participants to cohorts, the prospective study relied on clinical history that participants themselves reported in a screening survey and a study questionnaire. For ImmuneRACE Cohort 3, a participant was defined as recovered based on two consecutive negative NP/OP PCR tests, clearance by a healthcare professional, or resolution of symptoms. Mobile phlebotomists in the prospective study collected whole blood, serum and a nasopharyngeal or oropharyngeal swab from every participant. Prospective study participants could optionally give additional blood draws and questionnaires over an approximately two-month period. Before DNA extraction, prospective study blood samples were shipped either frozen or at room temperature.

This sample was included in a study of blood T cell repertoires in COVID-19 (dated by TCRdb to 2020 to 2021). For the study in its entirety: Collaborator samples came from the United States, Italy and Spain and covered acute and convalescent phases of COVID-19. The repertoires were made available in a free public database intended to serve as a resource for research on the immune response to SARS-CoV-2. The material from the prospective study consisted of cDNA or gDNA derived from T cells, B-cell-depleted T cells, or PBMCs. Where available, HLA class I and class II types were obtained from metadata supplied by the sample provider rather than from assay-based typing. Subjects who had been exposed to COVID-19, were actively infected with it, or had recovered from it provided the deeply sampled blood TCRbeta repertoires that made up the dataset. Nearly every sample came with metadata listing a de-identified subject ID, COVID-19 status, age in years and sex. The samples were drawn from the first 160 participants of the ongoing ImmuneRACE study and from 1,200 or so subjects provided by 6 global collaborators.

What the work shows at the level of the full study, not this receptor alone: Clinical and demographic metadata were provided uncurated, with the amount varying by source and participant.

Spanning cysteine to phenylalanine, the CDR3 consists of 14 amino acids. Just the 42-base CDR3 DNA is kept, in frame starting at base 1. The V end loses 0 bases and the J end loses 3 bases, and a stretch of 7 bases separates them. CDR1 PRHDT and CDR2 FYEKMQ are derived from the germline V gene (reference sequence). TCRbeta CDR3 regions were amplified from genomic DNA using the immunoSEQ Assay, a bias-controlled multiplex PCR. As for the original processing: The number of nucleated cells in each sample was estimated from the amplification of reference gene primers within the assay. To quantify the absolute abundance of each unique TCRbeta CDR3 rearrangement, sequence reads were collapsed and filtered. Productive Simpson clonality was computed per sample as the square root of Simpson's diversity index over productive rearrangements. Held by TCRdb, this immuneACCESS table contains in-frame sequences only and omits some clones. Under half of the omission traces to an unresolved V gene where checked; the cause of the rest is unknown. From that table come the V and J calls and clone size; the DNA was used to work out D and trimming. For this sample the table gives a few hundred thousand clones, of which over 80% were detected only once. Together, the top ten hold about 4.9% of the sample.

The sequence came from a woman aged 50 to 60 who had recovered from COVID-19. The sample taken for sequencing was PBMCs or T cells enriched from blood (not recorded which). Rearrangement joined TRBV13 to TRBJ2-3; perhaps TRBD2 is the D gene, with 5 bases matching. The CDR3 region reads CASSLGVATDTQYF. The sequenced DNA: TGTGCCAGCAGCTTAGGGGTAGCGACAGATACGCAGTATTTT.